The subject of this entry is one T cell receptor (beta chain). With 0 bases removed from V and 6 bases from J, the gap between germline ends came to 21 bases. Looked up from germline, CDR1 is LGHNA and CDR2 is YSLEER. This CDR3 region has 17 residues. This entry comes from a study of blood T cell repertoires in COVID-19. Profiling relied on immunoSEQ multiplex PCR, and the TCRdb table lists in-frame clones only, not all of them. The sample contains hundreds of thousands of clones, more than 75% of which appear only once. This receptor was identified in a man between 35 and 55 years old who had recovered from COVID-19. The gene calls are TRBV4-3 and TRBJ2-7, with a tentative D call TRBD1 (6 bases). The sample was PBMCs or T cells enriched from blood (not recorded which). The CDR3 loop is CASSQDMGALGRGEQYF. The CDR3 DNA follows: TGCGCCAGCAGCCAAGATATGGGGGCCCTAGGAAGGGGCGAGCAGTACTTC.